Below are 7 T cell receptor beta chains sequenced from a single sample in a study of human T cells and chemical hapten exposure (dated by TCRdb to 2020 to 2023). What this sample's time point label stands for: healthy volunteer bleed at 2 weeks. Total RNA was extracted from unfractionated whole blood that had been collected in Tempus Blood RNA tubes. Library preparation was by RACE. TCRdb lists the instrument as NextSeq 500. TCRdb trimmed public reads at Q25 via fastp, called clones via MiXCR and kept in-frame beta chains. A single entry per CDR3 protein holds the most common genes and DNA from its merged rows. Across this sample there are around 130,000 distinct CDR3 sequences, with approximately 9.5% seen only once. The ten largest account for approximately 2% of the sample. The sequenced material came from whole blood. The receptors come from a male donor in good health. Some clones in this sample may be carry-over from other donors' samples.

This clonotype showed up many times. The chain couples TRBV5-4 to TRBJ1-1, with 7 bases aligning to TRBD1. Trimming took 2 bases from V and 0 from J; bases not matched to a gene: 7. Germline CDR1 reads SGHNT; CDR2 reads YYREEE (reference sequence). The CDR3 has 16 amino acids. The CDR3 nucleotides are TGTGCCAGCAGCTTCGGGACAGCTTCTCTGAACACTGAAGCTTTCTTT. This gives the protein CASSFGTASLNTEAFF.

This clonotype was counted between two and nine times. The rearrangement uses TRBV3-1 and TRBJ2-1, with 12 bases that match TRBD1. There are 16 residues in the CDR3. From germline, CDR1 is LGHDT and CDR2 YNNKEL (reference sequence). J was trimmed by 5 bases and V by 2 bases; bases with no gene match: 4. The CDR3 protein is CASSQRGTGGNNEQFF. The CDR3, as DNA: TGTGCCAGCAGCCAACGGGGGACAGGGGGCAACAATGAGCAGTTCTTC.

Many counts were recorded for this clonotype. The CDR3 DNA reads as TGTGCCAGTAGCCCAGCGGGGGTTCTAGAGACCCAGTACTTC. This sequence encodes CASSPAGVLETQYF. This chain uses TRBV19 with TRBJ2-5, with TRBD2 identical over 8 bases. Germline CDR1 is LNHDA and CDR2 is SQIVND (reference sequence). The CDR3 is 14 residues long. V lost 6 bases to trimming and J lost 4 bases; unmatched junction nucleotides: 7.

The sample holds many counts of this clonotype. This rearrangement joins TRBV7-2 to TRBJ2-1; no clear D gene. Deletions cut 8 bases from V and 6 bases from J, with 11 bases between. CDR3 length equals 12 residues. CDR1 is SGHTA, CDR2 FQGNSA, per germline. For the CDR3, the DNA is TGTGCCAGCTTAGCTTGGGGCAATGAGCAGTTCTTC. Residues: CASLAWGNEQFF. Full variable domain (remainder filled in from reference TRBV7-2 and TRBJ2-1): GAGVSQSPSNKVTEKGKDVELRCDPISGHTALYWYRQSLGQGLEFLIYFQGNSAPDKSGLPSDRFSAERTGGSVSTLTIQRTQQEDSAVYLCASLAWGNEQFFGPGTRLTVL.

This rearrangement joins TRBV29-1 to TRBJ2-7; 8 positions agree with TRBD2. CDR3 length: 16 residues. The trim removed 6 bases at V and 2 bases at J, leaving 15 bases unmatched. CDR1 and CDR2 from the germline V gene are SQVTM and ANQGSEA. This CDR3 reads CSVGGSASGRTYEQYF. The CDR3 DNA sequence: TGCAGCGTCGGAGGATCGGCTAGCGGGCGAACCTACGAGCAGTACTTC.

The chain recombines TRBV6-5 with TRBJ1-1; D may be TRBD1 (5 bases). Trimming shortened V by 2 bases and J by 4 bases, and 11 bases separated the two germline ends. The CDR3 sequence is 14 residues long. Germline lookup yields CDR1 MNHEY and CDR2 SVGAGI. CDR3 DNA: TGTGCCAGCAGTTACGGGGGAGAGGGCACTGAAGCTTTCTTT. The encoded protein is CASSYGGEGTEAFF.

This clonotype was detected many times. The V call is TRBV6-2 or TRBV6-3, the J call TRBJ1-2, with 7 bases that match TRBD1. Per germline, CDR1 MNHEY and CDR2 SVGEGT. Unmatched junction bases numbered 2, after V lost 6 bases and J lost 4 bases. There are 12 residues in the CDR3. CDR3 residues: CASSRDSYGYTF. The CDR3, as DNA: TGTGCCAGCAGCCGGGACAGCTATGGCTACACCTTC.